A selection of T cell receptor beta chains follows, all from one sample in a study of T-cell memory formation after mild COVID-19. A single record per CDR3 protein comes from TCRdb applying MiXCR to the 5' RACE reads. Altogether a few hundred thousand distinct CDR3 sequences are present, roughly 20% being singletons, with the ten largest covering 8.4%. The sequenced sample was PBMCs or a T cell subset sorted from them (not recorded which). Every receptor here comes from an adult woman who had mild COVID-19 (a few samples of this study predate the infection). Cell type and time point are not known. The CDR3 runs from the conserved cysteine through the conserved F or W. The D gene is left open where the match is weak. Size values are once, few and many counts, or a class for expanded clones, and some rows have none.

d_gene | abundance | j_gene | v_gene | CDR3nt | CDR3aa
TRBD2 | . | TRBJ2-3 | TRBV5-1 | TGCGCCAGCAGCTTGTGGGCGGGAGGGCCGGCAGATACGCAGTATTTT | CASSLWAGGPADTQYF
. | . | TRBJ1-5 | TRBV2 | TGTGCCAGCAGCTCTACAGGGTCCGGACAGCCCCAGCATTTT | CASSSTGSGQPQHF
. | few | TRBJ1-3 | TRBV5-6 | TGTGCCAGCAGCCCCTCGGGGGGTTCCGCTGGAAACACCATATATTTT | CASSPSGGSAGNTIYF
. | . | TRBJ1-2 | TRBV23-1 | TGCGCCAGCAGTCAATCGCAAGGCCTAAAGAAGGGCTACACCTTC | CASSQSQGLKKGYTF
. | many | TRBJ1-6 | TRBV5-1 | TGCGCCAGCAGCTTGTCCGGGTCGGATTCACCCCTCCACTTT | CASSLSGSDSPLHF
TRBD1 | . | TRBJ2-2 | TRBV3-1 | TGTGCCAGCAGCCCTAGGGGGCTCAGCACCGGGGAGCTGTTTTTT | CASSPRGLSTGELFF
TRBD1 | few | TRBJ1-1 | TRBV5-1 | TGCGCCAGCAGCTCACAGGGGGTTCAGAACACTGAAGCTTTCTTT | CASSSQGVQNTEAFF
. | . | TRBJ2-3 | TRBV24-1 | TGTGCCACCAGTGACCGACAGGCGCGCACAGATACGCAGTATTTT | CATSDRQARTDTQYF
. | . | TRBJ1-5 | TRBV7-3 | TGTGCCAGCAGCCCCGGGGGCGAGCCAAATCAGCCCCAGCATTTT | CASSPGGEPNQPQHF
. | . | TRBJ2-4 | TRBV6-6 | TGTGCCAGCAGCAATCCTCGGGGGTCTTTACCCAAAAACATTCAGTACTTC | CASSNPRGSLPKNIQYF
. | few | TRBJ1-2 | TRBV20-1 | TGCAGTGCTCCAGACCTGGGAACCTATGGCTACACCTTC | CSAPDLGTYGYTF
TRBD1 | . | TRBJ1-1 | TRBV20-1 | TGCAGTGCTCCCAACAGGGGGAGCACTGAAGCTTTCTTT | CSAPNRGSTEAFF
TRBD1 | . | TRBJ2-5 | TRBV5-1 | TGCGCCAGCAGCCCCGGGGACAGTGGCCAAGAGACCCAGTACTTC | CASSPGDSGQETQYF
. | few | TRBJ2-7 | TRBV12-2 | TGTGCAAGTCGCCAACCCCGGGACAGCCTTGTCTACGAGCAGTACTTC | CASRQPRDSLVYEQYF
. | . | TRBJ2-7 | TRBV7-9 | TGTGCCAGCCTTGGAGACAGAACCTACGAGCAGTACTTC | CASLGDRTYEQYF
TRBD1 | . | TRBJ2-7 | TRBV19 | TGTGCCAGTAGTGGGGCGCCAGGACAGGAAGCCAACTACGAGCAGTACTTC | CASSGAPGQEANYEQYF
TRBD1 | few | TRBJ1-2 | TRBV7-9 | TGTGCCAGCAGCCCTTGGACAGGAGTCTACACCTTC | CASSPWTGVYTF
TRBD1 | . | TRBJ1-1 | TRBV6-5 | TGTGCCAGCAGTAAGACAGGGAACTACATAGCATTCTTT | CASSKTGNYIAFF
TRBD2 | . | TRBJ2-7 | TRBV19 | TGTGCCAGTAGCGGGGGGTATGGCTACGAGCAGTACTTC | CASSGGYGYEQYF
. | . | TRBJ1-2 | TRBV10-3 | TGTGCCATCAATGAGGGGGACTATGGCTACACCTTC | CAINEGDYGYTF